This passage covers 14 T cell receptor beta chains from one sample sequenced in a study of persistence of HIV-infected CD4 T cells. Sequencing used immunoSEQ version 4 in survey mode. Repertoires were generated with immunoSEQ multiplex PCR, while TCRdb's copy carries only in-frame clones and drops some. The table has 50,000 or so clones, about 80% seen once. Their specific antigens are unknown. The stimulus was lysate of CMV-infected fibroblasts, around 9.3 ug/mL. CD40L/CD69 double-negative CD45RO-high memory CD4+ T cells were collected. This material consisted of CD4+ T cells sorted from PBMCs after roughly 18-hour stimulation, taken from a patient who received antiretroviral therapy. The receptors originated from an adult man with HIV who was CMV-seropositive.

The chain couples TRBV3-1 (or the pseudogene TRBV3-2) to TRBJ1-6; D is undetermined. V was pared by 0 bases and J by 7 bases, with 10 bases between. The CDR3 is 15 residues long. Germline CDR1 is LGHDT and CDR2 is YNNKEL (reference sequence). The CDR3 sequence: CASSQDSRANSPLHF. CDR3 nucleotides: TGTGCCAGCAGCCAAGATTCCAGAGCGAATTCACCCCTCCACTTT.

The gene calls are TRBV24-1 and TRBJ2-1; D ambiguous. The V gene lost 7 bases and the J gene lost 4 bases, with 4 bases spanning the gap. CDR1 and CDR2 from the germline V gene are KGHDR and SFDVKD. This CDR3 region has 11 residues. The CDR3 loop reads CATSMYNEQFF. Written as DNA, the CDR3 is TGTGCCACCAGCATGTACAATGAGCAGTTCTTC.

The V gene is TRBV7-2, the J gene TRBJ2-5; maybe TRBD2 (6 bases). Between the trimmed V and J ends, which lost 5 bases and 1 base, there was a span of 11 bases. Germline V gives CDR1 SGHTA, CDR2 FQGNSA. The CDR3 runs 14 residues. CDR3: CASSKREPQETQYF. CDR3 nucleotide sequence: TGTGCCAGCAGCAAACGGGAGCCCCAAGAGACCCAGTACTTC.

The chain carries TRBV6-5 and TRBJ1-6; D unresolved. CDR1 MNHEY and CDR2 SVGAGI come from the germline V gene. The CDR3 totals 13 residues. V gave up 6 bases and J gave up 4 bases, with 7 bases separating them. The CDR3 spells CASRRQYNSPLHF. The CDR3 nucleotides read TGTGCCAGCAGGAGGCAGTATAATTCACCCCTCCACTTT.

In its sample, this clone was seen once. The rearrangement joins TRBV7-2 to TRBJ1-2; the D is unclear. CDR1 is SGHTA and CDR2 is FQGNSA in the germline V gene. V was trimmed by 1 base and J by 6 bases, leaving 9 bases between them. The CDR3 spans 13 residues. The CDR3 sequence: CASSLGGFHGYTF. For the CDR3, the DNA is TGTGCCAGCAGCTTAGGTGGCTTCCATGGCTACACCTTC.

This chain joins TRBV10-3 and TRBJ1-2, with D perhaps matching TRBD1 (5 bases). CDR1 and CDR2 from the germline V gene are ENHRY and SYGVKD. V was shortened by 6 bases and J by 3 bases, with 11 bases between the two germline ends. The CDR3 spans 13 residues. CDR3 loop: CAISQTGDYGYTF. Written as DNA, the CDR3 is TGTGCCATCAGCCAAACAGGCGACTATGGCTACACCTTC.

J is TRBJ2-6 and V is TRBV2, with 11 bases aligning to TRBD2. The ends lost 6 bases at V and 0 bases at J; junction bases unmatched: 10. The germline V gene has CDR1 SNHLY and CDR2 FYNNEI. CDR3 length: 19 amino acids. The CDR3 nucleotides are TGTGCCAGCAGCGTATCCCGACTAGCGGGGAGCTCTGGGGCCAACGTCCTGACTTTC. Amino acids: CASSVSRLAGSSGANVLTF. Supplemented by reference TRBV2 and TRBJ2-6, the full variable domain reads EPEVTQTPSHQVTQMGQEVILRCVPISNHLYFYWYRQILGQKVEFLVSFYNNEISEKSEIFDDQFSVERPDGSNFTLKIRSTKLEDSAMYFCASSVSRLAGSSGANVLTFGAGSRLTVL.

The V and J genes are TRBV19 and TRBJ1-1; 8 bases align to TRBD1. The CDR3 has 15 amino acids. With 6 bases clipped from V and 0 bases from J, the junction kept 6 bases outside the gene matches. Germline lookup yields CDR1 LNHDA and CDR2 SQIVND (reference sequence). The CDR3 DNA sequence: TGTGCCAGTAGCGCACAGGGGGAAATGAACACTGAAGCTTTCTTT. Translation gives CASSAQGEMNTEAFF.

The DNA for the CDR3 is TGTGCCAGCAGCCTCCAGCGGAATGAGCAGTTCTTC. This codes for CASSLQRNEQFF. V usage is TRBV7-8 and J usage is TRBJ2-1, with a weak D call TRBD2 (5 bases). The V end lost 5 bases, the J end lost 7 bases, and 9 bases lay between the germline ends. CDR3 length equals 12 residues. From germline, CDR1 is SGHVS and CDR2 FQNEAQ.

The chain combines TRBV11-2 with TRBJ1-2; TRBD1 might be the D (6 bases). Germline loops: CDR1 SGHAT, CDR2 FQNNGV. V was shortened by 3 bases and J by 0 bases, with 14 bases between the two germline ends. CDR3 length: 16 residues. CDR3 sequence: CASSLTQGIANYGYTF. The CDR3 DNA sequence: TGTGCCAGCAGCTTGACACAGGGTATTGCTAACTATGGCTACACCTTC.

The chain employs TRBV6-5 and TRBJ1-2; possible D gene TRBD1, 5 bases. The V gene's germline CDR1 is MNHEY and CDR2 SVGAGI. V was clipped by 0 bases and J by 4 bases, with 12 bases between them. CDR3 length: 15 residues. DNA of the CDR3: TGTGCCAGCAGTTACTCAGGGGTGGGGGGCTATGGCTACACCTTC. Its protein is CASSYSGVGGYGYTF.

This chain links TRBV15 with TRBJ1-3; the D is unclear. CDR3 length: 15 amino acids. The ends were cut back, 5 bases at V and 4 bases at J, with 15 bases in the middle. The germline gives CDR1 LNHNV, CDR2 YYDKDF (reference sequence). The CDR3 bases are TGTGCCACCAGCCAATCCCTTCTGAGCGGAAACACCATATATTTT. The encoded protein is CATSQSLLSGNTIYF.

Only one count was recorded for this clone. The chain has TRBV5-4 and TRBJ2-1, with D perhaps matching TRBD1 (5 bases). This CDR3 is 15 amino acids long. Trimming took 5 bases from V and 1 from J, leaving 13 bases between them. The germline V gene encodes CDR1 SGHNT and CDR2 YYREEE (reference sequence). CDR3 residues: CASRADSRSYNEQFF. Written as DNA, the CDR3 is TGTGCCAGCAGAGCCGACAGTCGTTCCTACAATGAGCAGTTCTTC.

The chain recombines TRBV7-8 with TRBJ2-7, with 7 bases matching TRBD1. With 1 base clipped from V and 2 bases from J, the junction kept 2 bases outside the gene matches. Germline CDR1 reads SGHVS; CDR2 reads FQNEAQ. The CDR3 is made up of 14 amino acids. The DNA of the CDR3 is TGTGCCAGCAGCTTAGGAGGGGGCGCCTACGAGCAGTACTTC. Translated: CASSLGGGAYEQYF.